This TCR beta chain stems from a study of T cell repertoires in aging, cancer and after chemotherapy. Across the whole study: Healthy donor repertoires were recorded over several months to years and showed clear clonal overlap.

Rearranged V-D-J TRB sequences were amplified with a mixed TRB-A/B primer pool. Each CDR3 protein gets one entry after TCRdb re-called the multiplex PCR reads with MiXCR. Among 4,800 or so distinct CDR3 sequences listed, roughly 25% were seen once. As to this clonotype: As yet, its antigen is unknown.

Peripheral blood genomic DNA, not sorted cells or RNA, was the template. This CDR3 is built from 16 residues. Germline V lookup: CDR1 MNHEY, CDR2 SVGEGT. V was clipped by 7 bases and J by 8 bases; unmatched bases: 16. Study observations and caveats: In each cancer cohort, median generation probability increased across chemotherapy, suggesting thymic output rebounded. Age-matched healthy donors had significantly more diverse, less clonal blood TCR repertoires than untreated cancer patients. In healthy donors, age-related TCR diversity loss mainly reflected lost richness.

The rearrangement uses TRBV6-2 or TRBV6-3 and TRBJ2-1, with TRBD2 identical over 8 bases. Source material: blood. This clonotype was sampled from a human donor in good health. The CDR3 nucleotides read TGTGCCAGCATGGACGGGGGGGCGACGGGCGGCCATGAGCAGTTCTTC. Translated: CASMDGGATGGHEQFF.